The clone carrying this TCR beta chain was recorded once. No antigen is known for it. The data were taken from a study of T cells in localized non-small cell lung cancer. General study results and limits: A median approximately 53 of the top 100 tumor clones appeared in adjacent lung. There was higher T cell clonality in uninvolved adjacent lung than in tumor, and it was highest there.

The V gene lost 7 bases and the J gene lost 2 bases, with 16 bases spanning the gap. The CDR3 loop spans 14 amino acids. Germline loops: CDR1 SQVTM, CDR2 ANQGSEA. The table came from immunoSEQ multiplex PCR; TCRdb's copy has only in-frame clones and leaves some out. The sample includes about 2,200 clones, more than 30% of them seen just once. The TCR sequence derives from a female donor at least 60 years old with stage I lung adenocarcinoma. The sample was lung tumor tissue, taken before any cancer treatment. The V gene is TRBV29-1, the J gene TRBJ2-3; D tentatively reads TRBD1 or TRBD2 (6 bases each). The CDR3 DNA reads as TGCAGCGCCCCGGAAGGGGGGAACACAGATACGCAGTATTTT. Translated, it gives CSAPEGGNTDTQYF.